A selection of T cell receptor beta chains follows, all from one sample in a study of blood T cell repertoires in COVID-19. TCRdb's table, derived via immunoSEQ multiplex PCR, lists solely in-frame clones and lacks some. The sample carries 400,000 to 550,000 clones, more than 85% recorded once. Sequences were obtained from peripheral blood. These receptors were obtained from a woman aged 25 to 39 with acute or convalescent COVID-19. The CDR3 runs from the conserved cysteine through the conserved F or W.

V: TRBV13
CDR3: CASSLGRPPSGNTIYF

V: TRBV24-1
CDR3: CATSSRVGANVLTF

V: TRBV5-1
CDR3: CASSQGQLFSGNTIYF

V: TRBV12-3/TRBV12-4
CDR3: CASSRTRYYEQYF

V: TRBV3-1/TRBV3-2
CDR3: CASSHPQGQAVETQYF

V: TRBV5-1
CDR3: CASSPGSGGAINEQFF

V: TRBV7-9
CDR3: CASSLARGLWADTQYF

V: TRBV7-6
CDR3: CASSPGGGAGETQYF

V: TRBV30
CDR3: CAWVSLGGKGNTEAFF

V: TRBV7-2
CDR3: CASSLDRTSTNEKLFF

V: TRBV30
CDR3: CAWMFWGHGYTF

V: TRBV2
CDR3: CASRPGGSNTEAFF

V: TRBV28
CDR3: CASSFVDRDTEAFF

V: TRBV5-1
CDR3: CASSARDSSYEQYF

V: TRBV7-3
CDR3: CASSPTGSGANVLTF

V: TRBV30
CDR3: CAWSVSGGYNEQFF

V: TRBV2
CDR3: CASSEGKWSSYEQYF

V: TRBV9
CDR3: CASSVGGASNEKLFF

V: TRBV30
CDR3: CAWSTGARDEQYF

V: TRBV3-1/TRBV3-2
CDR3: CASSNGGVRNTGELFF

V: TRBV28
CDR3: CASSLLRAEAFF

V: TRBV6-5
CDR3: CASSYSNRPLHF

V: TRBV15
CDR3: CATSRGTGGETQYF

V: TRBV11-3
CDR3: CASSPGQGEDTQYF

V: TRBV11-2
CDR3: CASSLPGLSDTDTQYF

V: TRBV23-1
CDR3: CASTLNPNQAFF

V: TRBV27
CDR3: CASSTTGAARFRYNEQFF

V: TRBV2
CDR3: CASSEGSQGSGYTF

V: TRBV6-5
CDR3: CASTSSYNSPLHF

V: TRBV7-2
CDR3: CASRIGPASGNTIYF

V: TRBV9
CDR3: CASSAVTGLIAGELFF

V: TRBV2
CDR3: CASSEVGGRIYEQYF

V: TRBV4-1
CDR3: CASSQEEVLRQGIGSYNEQFF

V: TRBV3-1/TRBV3-2
CDR3: CASSSGTGELFF

V: TRBV5-1
CDR3: CASSLIPGGQLTTYEQYF

V: TRBV9
CDR3: CASSVHSASVNTEAFF

V: TRBV12-3/TRBV12-4
CDR3: CASRSQGNTEAFF

V: TRBV5-1
CDR3: CASSSGQPVGELFF

V: TRBV9
CDR3: CASSTEVGANVLTF

V: TRBV4-1
CDR3: CASSQKEGAAGGYTF

V: TRBV2
CDR3: CASSATGGHYGYTF

V: TRBV19
CDR3: CASSAGAPYEQYF

V: TRBV30
CDR3: CAWSVRDRDSNEQYF

V: TRBV19
CDR3: CASSTYLPSQGAEQPQHF

V: TRBV7-3
CDR3: CASSLESSGANVLTF

V: TRBV3-1/TRBV3-2
CDR3: CASSPNGGFWETQYF

V: TRBV18
CDR3: CASSPRTVTDTGELFF

V: TRBV11-1
CDR3: CASSLDGQGKNEQFF

V: TRBV7-9
CDR3: CASSPGVAGGVETQYF

V: TRBV5-4
CDR3: CASSLGGPSTDTQYF

V: TRBV27
CDR3: CASSPSPLVSYEQYF

V: TRBV12-3/TRBV12-4
CDR3: CASSLEGLETQYF

V: TRBV18
CDR3: CASSQGVNEKLFF